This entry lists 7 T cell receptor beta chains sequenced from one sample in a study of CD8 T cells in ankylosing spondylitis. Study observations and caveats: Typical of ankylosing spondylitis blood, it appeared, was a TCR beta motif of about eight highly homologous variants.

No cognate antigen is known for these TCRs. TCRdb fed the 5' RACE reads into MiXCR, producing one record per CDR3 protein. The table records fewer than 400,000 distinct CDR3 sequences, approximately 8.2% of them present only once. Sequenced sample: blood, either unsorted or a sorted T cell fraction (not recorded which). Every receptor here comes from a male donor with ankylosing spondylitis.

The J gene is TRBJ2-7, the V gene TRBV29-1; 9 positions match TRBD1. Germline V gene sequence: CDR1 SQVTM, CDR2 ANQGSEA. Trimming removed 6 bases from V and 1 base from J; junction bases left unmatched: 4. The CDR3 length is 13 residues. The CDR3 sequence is CSVRDRASYEQYF. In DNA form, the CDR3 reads TGCAGCGTCCGGGACAGGGCTTCCTACGAGCAGTACTTC.

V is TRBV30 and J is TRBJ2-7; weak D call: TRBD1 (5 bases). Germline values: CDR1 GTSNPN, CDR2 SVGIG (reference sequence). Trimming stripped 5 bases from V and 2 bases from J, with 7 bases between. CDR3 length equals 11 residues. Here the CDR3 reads CAWVDTYEQYF. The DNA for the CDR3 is TGTGCCTGGGTGGACACCTACGAGCAGTACTTC.

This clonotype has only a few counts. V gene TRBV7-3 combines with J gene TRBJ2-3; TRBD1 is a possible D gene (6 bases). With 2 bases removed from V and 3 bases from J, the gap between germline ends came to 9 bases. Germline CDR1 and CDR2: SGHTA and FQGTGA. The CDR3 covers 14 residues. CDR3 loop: CASSLQGLTDTQYF. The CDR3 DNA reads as TGTGCCAGCAGCTTACAGGGGTTGACAGATACGCAGTATTTT.

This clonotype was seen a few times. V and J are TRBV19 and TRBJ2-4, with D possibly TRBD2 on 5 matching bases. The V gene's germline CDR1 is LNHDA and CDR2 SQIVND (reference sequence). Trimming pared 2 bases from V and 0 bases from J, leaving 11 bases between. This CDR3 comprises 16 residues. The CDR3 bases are TGTGCCAGTAGTATAAGGCGGGCACTAGCCAAAAACATTCAGTACTTC. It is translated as CASSIRRALAKNIQYF.

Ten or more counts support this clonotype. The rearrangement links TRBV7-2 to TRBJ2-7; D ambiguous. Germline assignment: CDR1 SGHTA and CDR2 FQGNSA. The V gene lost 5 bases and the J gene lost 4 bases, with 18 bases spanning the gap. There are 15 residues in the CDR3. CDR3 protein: CASSPDGGLGYEQYF. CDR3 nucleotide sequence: TGTGCCAGCAGCCCAGACGGCGGCCTGGGATACGAGCAGTACTTC.

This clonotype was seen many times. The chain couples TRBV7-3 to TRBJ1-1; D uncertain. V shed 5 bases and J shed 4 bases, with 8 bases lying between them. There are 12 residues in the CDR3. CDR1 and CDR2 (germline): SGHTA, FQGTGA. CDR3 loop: CASSGRVTEAFF. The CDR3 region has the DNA TGTGCCAGCAGCGGGCGGGTCACTGAAGCTTTCTTT.

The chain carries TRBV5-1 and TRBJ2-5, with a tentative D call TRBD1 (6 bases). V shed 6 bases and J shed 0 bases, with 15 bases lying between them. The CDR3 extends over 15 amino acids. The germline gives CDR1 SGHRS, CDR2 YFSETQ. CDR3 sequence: CASIPGHRNQETQYF. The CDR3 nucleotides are TGCGCCAGCATCCCGGGACACCGAAACCAAGAGACCCAGTACTTC. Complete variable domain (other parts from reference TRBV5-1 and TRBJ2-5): KAGVTQTPRYLIKTRGQQVTLSCSPISGHRSVSWYQQTPGQGLQFLFEYFSETQRNKGNFPGRFSGRQFSNSRSEMNVSTLELGDSALYLCASIPGHRNQETQYFGPGTRLLVL.